The rows below give T cell receptor beta chains drawn from one sample of a study of cytomegalovirus exposure and HLA in healthy donors. Sequenced by immunoSEQ multiplex PCR; TCRdb stores in-frame clones only, minus some. The sample carries 150,000 to 200,000 clones, roughly 79% recorded once. Specimen: PBMCs. Receptors originate from a man aged 30 to 45 in good health and CMV-seronegative. The CDR3 runs from the conserved cysteine through the conserved F or W. A D gene is named only where the DNA matches it firmly. Clone size is given for some rows only: seen once, a few or many times, or a class if the clone is expanded.

V	D	size	J	DNA	CDR3
TRBV27	-	-	TRBJ2-1	TGTGCCAGCCAAGACTTAAGCTCCTACAATGAGCAGTTCTTC	CASQDLSSYNEQFF
TRBV9	TRBD1	-	TRBJ2-3	TGTGCCAGCAGCACCGGGACAGATCCCCACAGCACAGATACGCAGTATTTT	CASSTGTDPHSTDTQYF
TRBV5-1	TRBD1	-	TRBJ1-5	TGCGCCAGCAGCCCTGGTCCAAATGACAGGGGAGATCAGCCCCAGCATTTT	CASSPGPNDRGDQPQHF
TRBV10-1	TRBD2	few	TRBJ2-7	TGCGCCAGCAGTGAGTCGGTAGGCGAATTTGGACTAGCGGGGGGACGCCAGTACTTC	CASSESVGEFGLAGGRQYF
TRBV27	TRBD1	-	TRBJ2-7	TGTGCCAGCAGTTTAGAAGGACAGGGGGCTGGATACGAGCAGTACTTC	CASSLEGQGAGYEQYF
TRBV5-1	TRBD2	-	TRBJ2-4	TGCGCCAGCAAGGGCGCTAGCGGTAGACCTCTAGCCAAAAACATTCAGTACTTC	CASKGASGRPLAKNIQYF
TRBV6-1	-	many	TRBJ1-5	TGTGCCAGCAACCGGGAATTCAATCAGCCCCAGCATTTT	CASNREFNQPQHF
TRBV21-1	-	-	TRBJ2-7	TGTGCCAGCAGCAAAAGGACTAGCGGGAGGGCTTCCTACGAGCAGTACTTC	CASSKRTSGRASYEQYF
TRBV6-4	TRBD1	-	TRBJ2-1	TGTGCCAGCAGTGACTCCCCGACAGGGGGCAATGAGCAGTTCTTC	CASSDSPTGGNEQFF
TRBV6-1	-	-	TRBJ2-7	TGTGCCAGCAGGGAAACTCCTCCGGGGGTGAGCTACGAGCAGTACTTC	CASRETPPGVSYEQYF
TRBV27	-	-	TRBJ2-2	TGTGCCAGCAGTTCCGGGACTCAGACCGGGGAGCTGTTTTTT	CASSSGTQTGELFF
TRBV28	TRBD1	few	TRBJ1-2	TGTGCCAGCAGTTTATTGGGGACAGCCAACTATGGCTACACCTTC	CASSLLGTANYGYTF
TRBV9	TRBD2	-	TRBJ2-7	TGTGCCAGCAGCGGAGGGACTAGCGGGATTAAGCAGTACTTC	CASSGGTSGIKQYF
TRBV19	TRBD1	few	TRBJ2-3	TGTGCCAGTAGCCCCCTGCCGGGACAGGGATCAACAGATACGCAGTATTTT	CASSPLPGQGSTDTQYF
TRBV25-1	TRBD1	-	TRBJ1-2	TGTGCCAGCAGACCGACAGGGGGGAGTGGCTACACCTTC	CASRPTGGSGYTF
TRBV6-1	TRBD1	-	TRBJ2-6	TGTGCCAGCAGTGTAGGGCAGGGGGCGCAGGCTGGGGCCAACGTCCTGACTTTC	CASSVGQGAQAGANVLTF
TRBV28	-	-	TRBJ2-7	TGTGCCAGCAGTTTGCACAGTCTGAACGAGCAGTACTTC	CASSLHSLNEQYF
TRBV27	TRBD1	-	TRBJ2-7	TGTGCCAGCAGTGAGCCCCCGGGACAGAAATTCTACGAGCAGTACTTC	CASSEPPGQKFYEQYF
TRBV4-1	TRBD2	once	TRBJ2-5	TGCGCCAGCAGCGGAGGGACTAGCGGGAGGGAGACCCAGTACTTC	CASSGGTSGRETQYF